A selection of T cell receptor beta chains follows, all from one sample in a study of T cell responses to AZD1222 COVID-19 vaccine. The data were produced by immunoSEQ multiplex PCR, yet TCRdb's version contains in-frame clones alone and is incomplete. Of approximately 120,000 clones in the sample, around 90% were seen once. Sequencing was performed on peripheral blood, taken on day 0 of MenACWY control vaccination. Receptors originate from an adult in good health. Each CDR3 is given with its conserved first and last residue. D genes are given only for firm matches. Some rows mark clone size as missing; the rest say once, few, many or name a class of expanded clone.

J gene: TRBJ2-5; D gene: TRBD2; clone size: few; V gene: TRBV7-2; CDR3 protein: CASSLAGLAVETQYF; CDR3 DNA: TGTGCCAGCAGCTTAGCTGGACTAGCGGTGGAGACCCAGTACTTC
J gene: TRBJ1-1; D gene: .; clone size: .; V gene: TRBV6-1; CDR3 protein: CASSVGSVGTRNTEAFF; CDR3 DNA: TGTGCCAGCAGTGTCGGTTCGGTAGGGACGAGGAACACTGAAGCTTTCTTT
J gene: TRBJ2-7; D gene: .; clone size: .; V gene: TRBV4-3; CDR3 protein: CASSPGFAYEQYF; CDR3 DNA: TGCGCCAGCAGCCCAGGGTTCGCCTACGAGCAGTACTTC
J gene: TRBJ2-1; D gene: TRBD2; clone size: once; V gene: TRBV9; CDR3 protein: CASSVSGSGNEQFF; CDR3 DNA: TGTGCCAGCAGCGTGAGCGGGAGCGGCAATGAGCAGTTCTTC
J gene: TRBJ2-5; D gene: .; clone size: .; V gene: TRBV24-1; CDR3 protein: CATSDRRGGRETQYF; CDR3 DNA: TGTGCCACCAGTGATAGGAGGGGGGGACGGGAGACCCAGTACTTC
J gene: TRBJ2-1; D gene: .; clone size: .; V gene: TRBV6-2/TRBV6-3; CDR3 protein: CASSFFRAGTGNEQFF; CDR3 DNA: TGTGCCAGCAGTTTCTTTCGGGCGGGTACAGGCAATGAGCAGTTCTTC
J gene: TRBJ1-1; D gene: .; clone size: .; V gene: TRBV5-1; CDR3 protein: CASSLAGGAEAFF; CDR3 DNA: TGCGCCAGCAGCTTGGCCGGGGGGGCTGAAGCTTTCTTT
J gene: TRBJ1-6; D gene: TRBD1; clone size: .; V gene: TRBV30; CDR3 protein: CAWADRVNSPLHF; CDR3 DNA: TGTGCCTGGGCGGACAGGGTCAATTCACCCCTCCACTTT
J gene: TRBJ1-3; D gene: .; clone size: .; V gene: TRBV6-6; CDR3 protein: CASSSSGGFRNTIYF; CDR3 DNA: TGTGCCAGCAGCTCATCCGGGGGGTTCAGAAACACCATATATTTT
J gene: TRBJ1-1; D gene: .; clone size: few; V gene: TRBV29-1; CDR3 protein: CSVGARTALEAFF; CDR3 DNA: TGCAGCGTCGGTGCCCGGACAGCCCTTGAAGCTTTCTTT
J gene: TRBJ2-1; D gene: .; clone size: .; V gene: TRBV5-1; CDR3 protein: CASSLAGSGGNEQFF; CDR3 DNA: TGCGCCAGCAGCTTGGCGGGTTCGGGCGGCAATGAGCAGTTCTTC
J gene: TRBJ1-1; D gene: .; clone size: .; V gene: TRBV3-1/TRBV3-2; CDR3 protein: CASSQERTEAFF; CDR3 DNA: TGTGCCAGCAGCCAAGAGCGAACTGAAGCTTTCTTT
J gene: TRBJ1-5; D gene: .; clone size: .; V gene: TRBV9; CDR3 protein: CASSVTGNSNQPQHF; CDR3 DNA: TGTGCCAGCAGCGTCACGGGGAATAGCAATCAGCCCCAGCATTTT
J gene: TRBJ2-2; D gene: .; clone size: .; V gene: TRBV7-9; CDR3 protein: CASSGGGELFF; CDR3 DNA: TGTGCCAGCAGCGGGGGCGGGGAGCTGTTTTTT
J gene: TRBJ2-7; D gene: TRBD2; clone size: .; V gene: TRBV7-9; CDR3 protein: CASSLWGQREIEQYF; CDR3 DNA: TGTGCCAGCAGCTTATGGGGCCAGCGGGAGATCGAGCAGTACTTC
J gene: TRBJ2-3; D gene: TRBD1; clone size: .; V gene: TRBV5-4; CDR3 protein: CASSPDRGRGTDTQYF; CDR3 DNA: TGTGCCAGCAGCCCCGACAGGGGGCGCGGGACAGATACGCAGTATTTT
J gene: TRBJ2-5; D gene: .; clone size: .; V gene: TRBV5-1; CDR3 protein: CASSLGTNGGQETQYF; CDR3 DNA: TGCGCCAGCAGCTTGGGGACTAACGGGGGACAAGAGACCCAGTACTTC
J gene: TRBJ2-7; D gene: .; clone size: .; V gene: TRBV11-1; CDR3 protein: CASSLAVGGVKVYEQYF; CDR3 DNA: TGTGCCAGCAGCTTAGCGGTTGGGGGTGTTAAGGTCTACGAGCAGTACTTC
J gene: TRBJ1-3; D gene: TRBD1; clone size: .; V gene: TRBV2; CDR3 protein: CASRPGQGANTIYF; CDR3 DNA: TGTGCCAGCAGGCCGGGACAGGGGGCAAACACCATATATTTT